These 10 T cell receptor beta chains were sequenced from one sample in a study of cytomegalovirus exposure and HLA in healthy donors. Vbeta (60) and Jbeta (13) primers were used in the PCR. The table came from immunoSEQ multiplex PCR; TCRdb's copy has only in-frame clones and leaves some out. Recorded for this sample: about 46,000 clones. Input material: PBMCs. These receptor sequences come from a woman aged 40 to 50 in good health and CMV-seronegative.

The CDR3 DNA is TGTGCCAGCAGCTTAGATCAGGAAAGCTCCTACAATGAGCAGTTCTTC. This codes for CASSLDQESSYNEQFF. This chain uses TRBV7-7 with TRBJ2-1, with D hard to call. V lost 1 base and J lost 0, with 10 bases in between. The CDR3 loop spans 16 amino acids. Per germline, CDR1 SSHAT and CDR2 FNYEAQ (reference sequence).

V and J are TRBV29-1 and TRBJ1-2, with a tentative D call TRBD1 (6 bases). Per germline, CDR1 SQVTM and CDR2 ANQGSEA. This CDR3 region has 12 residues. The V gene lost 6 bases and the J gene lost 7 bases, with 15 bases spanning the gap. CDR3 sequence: CSVATGFGGYTF. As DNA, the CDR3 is TGCAGCGTCGCAACAGGGTTCGGTGGCTACACCTTC.

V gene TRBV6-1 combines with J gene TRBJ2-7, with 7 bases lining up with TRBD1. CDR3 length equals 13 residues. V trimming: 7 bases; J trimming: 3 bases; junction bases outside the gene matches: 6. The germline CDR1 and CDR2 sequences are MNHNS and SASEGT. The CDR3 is CASTGTVFYEQYF. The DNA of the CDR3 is TGTGCCAGCACTGGGACAGTATTCTACGAGCAGTACTTC.

CDR3 in DNA: TGTGCCAGCTCCCAAGGGACAGGAAGAGAGGCCGGGGAGCTGTTTTTT. Translated: CASSQGTGREAGELFF. V usage is TRBV18 and J usage is TRBJ2-2; 8 bases are shared with TRBD1. From germline, CDR1 is KGHSH and CDR2 LQKENI. The CDR3 runs 16 residues. With V trimmed by 6 bases and J by 6 bases, 12 bases remained unmatched.

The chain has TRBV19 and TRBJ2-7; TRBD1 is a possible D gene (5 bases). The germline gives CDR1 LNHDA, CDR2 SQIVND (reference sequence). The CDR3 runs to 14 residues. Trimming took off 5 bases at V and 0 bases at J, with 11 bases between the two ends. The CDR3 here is CASSLRTLSYEQYF. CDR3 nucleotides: TGTGCCAGTAGTCTTCGGACACTCTCCTACGAGCAGTACTTC. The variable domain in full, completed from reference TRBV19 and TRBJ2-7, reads DGGITQSPKYLFRKEGQNVTLSCEQNLNHDAMYWYRQDPGQGLRLIYYSQIVNDFQKGDIAEGYSVSREKKESFPLTVTSAQKNPTAFYLCASSLRTLSYEQYFGPGTRLTVT.

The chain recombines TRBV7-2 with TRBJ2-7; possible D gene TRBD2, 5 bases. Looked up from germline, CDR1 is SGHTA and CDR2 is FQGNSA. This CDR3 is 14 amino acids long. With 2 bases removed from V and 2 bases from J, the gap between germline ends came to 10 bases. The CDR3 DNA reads TGTGCCAGCAGCTTACGAGGGAGCGCCTACGAGCAGTACTTC. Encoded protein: CASSLRGSAYEQYF.

The CDR3 is CASSVVSGTYNEQFF. DNA for the CDR3: TGTGCCAGCAGCGTAGTAAGCGGGACCTACAATGAGCAGTTCTTC. The chain links TRBV9 to TRBJ2-1; 7 bases map to TRBD2. Germline CDR1 and CDR2: SGDLS and YYNGEE. This CDR3 spans 15 amino acids. J was trimmed by 2 bases and V by 0 bases; bases with no gene match: 2. Complete variable domain (other parts from reference TRBV9 and TRBJ2-1): DSGVTQTPKHLITATGQRVTLRCSPRSGDLSVYWYQQSLDQGLQFLIQYYNGEERAKGNILERFSAQQFPDLHSELNLSSLELGDSALYFCASSVVSGTYNEQFFGPGTRLTVL.

CDR3 DNA sequence: TGCAGTGCCGTTAAGCGCAATGAGCAGTTCTTC. Its translation is CSAVKRNEQFF. The J gene is TRBJ2-1, the V gene TRBV20-1; D not resolved. V shed 6 bases and J shed 6 bases, with 9 bases lying between them. The CDR3 totals 11 residues. The germline V gene has CDR1 DFQATT and CDR2 SNEGSKA (reference sequence).

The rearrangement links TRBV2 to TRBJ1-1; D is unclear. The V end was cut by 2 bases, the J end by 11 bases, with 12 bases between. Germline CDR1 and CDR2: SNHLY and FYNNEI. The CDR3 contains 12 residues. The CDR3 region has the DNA TGTGCCAGCAGTGAAATCACGGAGGAGGCTTTCTTT. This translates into CASSEITEEAFF.

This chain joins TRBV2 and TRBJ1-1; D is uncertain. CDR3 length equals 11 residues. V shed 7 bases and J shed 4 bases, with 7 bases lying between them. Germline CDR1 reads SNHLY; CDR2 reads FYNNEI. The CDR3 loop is CASTHPTEAFF. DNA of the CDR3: TGTGCCAGCACCCATCCCACTGAAGCTTTCTTT. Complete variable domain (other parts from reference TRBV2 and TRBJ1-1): EPEVTQTPSHQVTQMGQEVILRCVPISNHLYFYWYRQILGQKVEFLVSFYNNEISEKSEIFDDQFSVERPDGSNFTLKIRSTKLEDSAMYFCASTHPTEAFFGQGTRLTVV.